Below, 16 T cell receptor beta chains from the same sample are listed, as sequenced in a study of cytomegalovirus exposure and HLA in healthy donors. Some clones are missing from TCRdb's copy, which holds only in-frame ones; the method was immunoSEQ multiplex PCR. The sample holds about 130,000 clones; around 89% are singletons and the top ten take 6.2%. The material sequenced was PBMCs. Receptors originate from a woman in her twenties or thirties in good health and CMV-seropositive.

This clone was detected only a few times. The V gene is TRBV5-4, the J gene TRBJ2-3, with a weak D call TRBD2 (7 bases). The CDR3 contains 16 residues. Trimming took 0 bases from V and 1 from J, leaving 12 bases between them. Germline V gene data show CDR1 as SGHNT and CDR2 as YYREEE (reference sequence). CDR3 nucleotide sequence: TGTGCCAGCAGCTTGGGAGGGGGGGGCGGCACAGATACGCAGTATTTT. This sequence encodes CASSLGGGGGTDTQYF.

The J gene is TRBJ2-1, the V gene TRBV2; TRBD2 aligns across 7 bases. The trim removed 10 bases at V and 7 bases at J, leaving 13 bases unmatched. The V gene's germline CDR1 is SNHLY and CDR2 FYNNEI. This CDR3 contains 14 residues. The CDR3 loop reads CAIASRGTTNEQFF. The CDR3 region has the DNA TGTGCCATAGCAAGTCGGGGGACTACAAATGAGCAGTTCTTC.

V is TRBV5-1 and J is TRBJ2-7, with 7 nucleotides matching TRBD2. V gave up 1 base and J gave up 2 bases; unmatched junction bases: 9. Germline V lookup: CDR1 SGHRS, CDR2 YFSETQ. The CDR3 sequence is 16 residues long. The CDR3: CASSLWGGGPTYEQYF. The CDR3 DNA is TGCGCCAGCAGCTTGTGGGGGGGAGGGCCCACCTACGAGCAGTACTTC.

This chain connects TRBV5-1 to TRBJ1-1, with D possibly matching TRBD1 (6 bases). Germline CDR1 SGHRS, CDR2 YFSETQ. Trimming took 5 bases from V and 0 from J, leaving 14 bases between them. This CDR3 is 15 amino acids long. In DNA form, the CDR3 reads TGCGCCAGCAGGCCCAGGACAGACCTGAACACTGAAGCTTTCTTT. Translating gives CASRPRTDLNTEAFF.

CDR3: CSAADRDEQYF. In nucleotides, the CDR3 is TGCAGCGCCGCGGACAGGGACGAGCAGTACTTC. The chain employs TRBV29-1 and TRBJ2-5; 8 bases are shared with TRBD1. Gene TRBJ2-7 matches the end of the DNA better, so the J call may be wrong. From germline, CDR1 is SQVTM and CDR2 ANQGSEA. This CDR3 is built from 11 residues.

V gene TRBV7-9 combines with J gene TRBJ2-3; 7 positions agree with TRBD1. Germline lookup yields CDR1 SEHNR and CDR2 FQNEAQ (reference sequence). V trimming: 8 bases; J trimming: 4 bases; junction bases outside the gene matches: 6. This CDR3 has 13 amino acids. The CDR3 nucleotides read TGTGCCAGCGTACAGGGGTGGGCAGATACGCAGTATTTT. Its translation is CASVQGWADTQYF. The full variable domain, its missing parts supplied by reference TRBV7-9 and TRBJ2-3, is DTGVSQNPRHKITKRGQNVTFRCDPISEHNRLYWYRQTLGQGPEFLTYFQNEAQLEKSRLLSDRFSAERPKGSFSTLEIQRTEQGDSAMYLCASVQGWADTQYFGPGTRLTVL.

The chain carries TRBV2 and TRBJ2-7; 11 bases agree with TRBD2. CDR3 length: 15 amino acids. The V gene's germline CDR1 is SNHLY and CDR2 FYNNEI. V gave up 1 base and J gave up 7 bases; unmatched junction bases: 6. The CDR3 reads CASSEEKLAGVEQYF. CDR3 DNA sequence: TGTGCCAGCAGTGAAGAAAAACTAGCGGGAGTTGAGCAGTACTTC.

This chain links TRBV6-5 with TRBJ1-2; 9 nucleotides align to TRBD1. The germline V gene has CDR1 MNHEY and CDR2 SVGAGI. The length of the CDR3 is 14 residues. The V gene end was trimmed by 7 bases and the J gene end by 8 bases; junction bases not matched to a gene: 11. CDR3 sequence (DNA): TGTGCCAGCACAACCGGGACAGGGCCTTTCGGCTACACCTTC. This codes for CASTTGTGPFGYTF.

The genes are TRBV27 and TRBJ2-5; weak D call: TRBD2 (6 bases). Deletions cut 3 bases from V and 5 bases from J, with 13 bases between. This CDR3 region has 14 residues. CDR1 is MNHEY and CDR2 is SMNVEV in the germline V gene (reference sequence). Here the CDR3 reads CASSLSGVEETQYF. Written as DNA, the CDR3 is TGTGCCAGCAGTTTGTCGGGGGTTGAGGAGACCCAGTACTTC.

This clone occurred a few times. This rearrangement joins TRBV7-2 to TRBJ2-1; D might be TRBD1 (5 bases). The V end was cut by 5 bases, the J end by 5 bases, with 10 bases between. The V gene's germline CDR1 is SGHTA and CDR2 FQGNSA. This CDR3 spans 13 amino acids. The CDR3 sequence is CASSGQQDNEQFF. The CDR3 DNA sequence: TGTGCCAGCAGCGGACAACAGGACAATGAGCAGTTCTTC.

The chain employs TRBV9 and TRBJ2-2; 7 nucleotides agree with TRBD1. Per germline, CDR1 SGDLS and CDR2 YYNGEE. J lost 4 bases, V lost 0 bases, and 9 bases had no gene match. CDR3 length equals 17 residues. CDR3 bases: TGTGCCAGCAGCGTAGGACAGGGCAGCACCCTCACCGGGGAGCTGTTTTTT. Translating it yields CASSVGQGSTLTGELFF.

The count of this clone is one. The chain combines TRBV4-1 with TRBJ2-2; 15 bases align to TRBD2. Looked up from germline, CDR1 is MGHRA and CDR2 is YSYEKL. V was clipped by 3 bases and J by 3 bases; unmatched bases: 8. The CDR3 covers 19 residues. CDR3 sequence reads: CASSHRRTSGREDTGELFF. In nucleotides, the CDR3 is TGCGCCAGCAGCCATCGGAGGACTAGCGGGAGGGAGGACACCGGGGAGCTGTTTTTT.

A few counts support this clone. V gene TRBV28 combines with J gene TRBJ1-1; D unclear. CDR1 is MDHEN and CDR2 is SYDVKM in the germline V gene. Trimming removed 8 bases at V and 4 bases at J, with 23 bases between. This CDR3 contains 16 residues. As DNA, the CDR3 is TGTGCCAGCTTTTCGACGAGGGTCGGATATGGCACTGAAGCTTTCTTT. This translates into CASFSTRVGYGTEAFF.

CDR3 sequence reads: CASSYSAGDVQPQHF. Here the CDR3 DNA reads TGTGCCAGCAGTTACTCAGCAGGGGACGTGCAGCCCCAGCATTTT. The J gene is TRBJ1-5, the V gene TRBV6-5; weak D call: TRBD1 (6 bases). Trimming pared 0 bases from V and 7 bases from J, leaving 13 bases between. The CDR3 runs to 15 residues. Germline V lookup: CDR1 MNHEY, CDR2 SVGAGI.

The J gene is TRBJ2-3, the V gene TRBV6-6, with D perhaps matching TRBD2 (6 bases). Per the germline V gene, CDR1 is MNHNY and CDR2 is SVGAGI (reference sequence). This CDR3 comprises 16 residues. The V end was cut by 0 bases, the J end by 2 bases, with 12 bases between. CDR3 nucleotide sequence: TGTGCCAGCAGTTACTCAAGGAGGGATCCCACAGATACGCAGTATTTT. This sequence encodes CASSYSRRDPTDTQYF.

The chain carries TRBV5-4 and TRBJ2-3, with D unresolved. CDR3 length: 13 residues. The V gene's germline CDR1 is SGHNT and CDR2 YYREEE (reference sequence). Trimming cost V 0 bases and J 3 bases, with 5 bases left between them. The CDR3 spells CASSLDATDTQYF. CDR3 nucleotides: TGTGCCAGCAGCTTGGACGCGACAGATACGCAGTATTTT.